The next 5 T cell receptor beta chains were all read from a single sample in a study of CD8+ T cells in alopecia areata. The sequencing template was cDNA reverse transcribed from extracted RNA. Repertoires were generated with immunoSEQ multiplex PCR, while TCRdb's copy carries only in-frame clones and drops some. The profile shows about 200,000 clones, roughly 56% of them singletons. Sequenced sample: CD8+ T cells sorted from blood. The receptors derive from a human donor in good health.

This chain connects TRBV12-5 to TRBJ2-5; the D call may be TRBD1 or TRBD2 (5 bases each). This CDR3 spans 16 amino acids. Trimming removed 7 bases at V and 0 bases at J, with 18 bases between. Germline loops: CDR1 LGHNT, CDR2 FRNRAP. Here the CDR3 DNA reads TGTGCTAGTGCCGAACCGAGGGGCGCAGACCAAGAGACCCAGTACTTC. This codes for CASAEPRGADQETQYF. Full variable domain (outside the CDR3, taken from reference TRBV12-5 and TRBJ2-5): DARVTQTPRHKVTEMGQEVTMRCQPILGHNTVFWYRQTMMQGLELLAYFRNRAPLDDSGMPKDRFSAEMPDATLATLKIQPSEPRDSAVYFCASAEPRGADQETQYFGPGTRLLVL.

The sample holds a few counts of this clone. The same CDR3 is also encoded by other DNA sequences in this sample. V gene TRBV6-1 combines with J gene TRBJ2-1; 9 bases map to TRBD1. The CDR3 is 13 residues long. With V trimmed by 7 bases and J by 7 bases, 5 bases remained unmatched. Germline V CDR1 and CDR2: MNHNS, SASEGT. CDR3 loop: CASTGTGLNEQFF. DNA for the CDR3: TGTGCCAGCACAGGGACAGGGTTGAATGAGCAGTTCTTC.

In its sample, this clone was seen once. V is TRBV14 and J is TRBJ1-6, with D unclear. The CDR3 loop spans 13 amino acids. V lost 1 base to trimming and J lost 8 bases, with 6 bases between them. Germline V gene sequence: CDR1 SGHDN, CDR2 FVKESK. The CDR3 loop is CASSQGGDSPLHF. In DNA form, the CDR3 reads TGTGCCAGCAGCCAAGGTGGGGATTCACCCCTCCACTTT.

The chain couples TRBV7-9 to TRBJ2-1, with D unclear. Germline CDR1 SEHNR, CDR2 FQNEAQ (reference sequence). This CDR3 comprises 16 residues. V gave up 4 bases and J gave up 6 bases, with 19 bases separating them. CDR3 coding DNA: TGTGCCAGCAGCTCCTGGACCCGGGCCCAGTTCAATGAGCAGTTCTTC. It encodes CASSSWTRAQFNEQFF.

This clone showed up just a few times. The chain has TRBV30 and TRBJ2-3, with 8 bases that match TRBD1. V shed 3 bases, J shed 0 bases, and the junction held 8 bases outside the gene matches. The length of the CDR3 is 16 residues. Germline lookup yields CDR1 GTSNPN and CDR2 SVGIG (reference sequence). CDR3 nucleotides: TGTGCCTGGAGGGGTGCGGGACAGGCGAGCACAGATACGCAGTATTTT. Its protein is CAWRGAGQASTDTQYF.